The 28 T cell receptor beta chains given below trace back to one sample, sequenced in a study of T-cell reconstitution after alpha-beta-depleted transplantation in children. Unique molecular identifiers were incorporated into the prepared TCRbeta library. TCRdb re-called the PCR reads with MiXCR, one entry per CDR3 protein. Among roughly 610,000 distinct CDR3 sequences listed, under 12% were seen once. The sample consisted of PBMCs from the stem cell graft donor, taken from the stem cell graft. The receptors come from a human donor who donated a stem cell graft to a child with acute myeloid leukemia.

This clonotype was counted only a few times. V gene TRBV5-1 combines with J gene TRBJ2-7, with TRBD1 matching 11 bases. Germline V lookup: CDR1 SGHRS, CDR2 YFSETQ. The CDR3 covers 14 residues. Trimming removed 4 bases from V and 3 bases from J; junction bases left unmatched: 3. As DNA, the CDR3 is TGCGCCAGCAGCGACGGGACAGGGGGCTACGAGCAGTACTTC. It encodes CASSDGTGGYEQYF.

This clonotype was observed a few times. V is TRBV4-3 and J is TRBJ1-1; 9 bases agree with TRBD1. This CDR3 comprises 14 residues. Germline V gene sequence: CDR1 LGHNA, CDR2 YSLEER. The ends lost 3 bases at V and 3 bases at J; junction bases unmatched: 2. The CDR3: CASSQGQGDTEAFF. The DNA of the CDR3 is TGCGCCAGCAGCCAGGGACAGGGAGACACTGAAGCTTTCTTT.

This sequence joins TRBV5-1 and TRBJ2-7; perhaps TRBD1 as D (5 bases). Germline values: CDR1 SGHRS, CDR2 YFSETQ. Trimming shortened V by 2 bases and J by 4 bases, and 13 bases separated the two germline ends. The CDR3 spans 14 residues. CDR3 sequence: CASSFVGPEYEQYF. In DNA form, the CDR3 reads TGCGCCAGCAGCTTTGTGGGGCCGGAGTACGAGCAGTACTTC. Supplemented by reference TRBV5-1 and TRBJ2-7, the full variable domain reads KAGVTQTPRYLIKTRGQQVTLSCSPISGHRSVSWYQQTPGQGLQFLFEYFSETQRNKGNFPGRFSGRQFSNSRSEMNVSTLELGDSALYLCASSFVGPEYEQYFGPGTRLTVT.

J is TRBJ1-5 and V is TRBV20-1, with D possibly matching TRBD1 (5 bases). This CDR3 contains 15 residues. Germline CDR1 and CDR2: DFQATT and SNEGSKA (reference sequence). The ends were cut back, 4 bases at V and 0 bases at J, with 13 bases in the middle. DNA of the CDR3: TGCAGTGCTATTCGACAGATAAATAGCAATCAGCCCCAGCATTTT. Amino acid sequence: CSAIRQINSNQPQHF.

The chain uses TRBV6-2 or TRBV6-3 and TRBJ2-1; D possibly matches TRBD1 or TRBD2 (5 bases each). This CDR3 is 16 amino acids long. Germline V CDR1 and CDR2: MNHEY, SVGEGT. Trimming took off 4 bases at V and 8 bases at J, with 21 bases between the two ends. CDR3 protein: CASSSNGVAGSDEQFF. For the CDR3, the DNA is TGTGCCAGCAGTTCGAACGGGGTAGCAGGGAGTGATGAGCAGTTCTTC.

This clonotype showed up many times. The chain recombines TRBV12-3 or TRBV12-4 with TRBJ2-2; perhaps TRBD2 as D (5 bases). The CDR3 has 13 amino acids. Trimming took 5 bases from V and 7 from J, leaving 11 bases between them. The CDR3 loop is CASSKGRDGELFF. CDR3 nucleotide sequence: TGTGCCAGCAGTAAGGGCCGGGACGGGGAGCTGTTTTTT.

In this sample, this clonotype turned up many times. The chain has TRBV5-4 and TRBJ2-1; tentative D call: TRBD2 (6 bases). The CDR3 spans 13 residues. Germline CDR1 is SGHNT and CDR2 is YYREEE (reference sequence). The CDR3 spells CASVSGDYNEQFF. In DNA, the CDR3 is TGTGCTTCTGTATCGGGGGATTACAATGAGCAGTTCTTC. Supplemented by reference TRBV5-4 and TRBJ2-1, the full variable domain reads ETGVTQSPTHLIKTRGQQVTLRCSSQSGHNTVSWYQQALGQGPQFIFQYYREEENGRGNFPPRFSGLQFPNYSSELNVNALELDDSALYLCASVSGDYNEQFFGPGTRLTVL.

This clonotype was counted a few times. The rearrangement joins TRBV6-1 to TRBJ1-2; 7 nucleotides align to TRBD1. V lost 6 bases and J lost 1; bases outside the gene matches: 8. Per the germline V gene, CDR1 is MNHNS and CDR2 is SASEGT. There are 15 residues in the CDR3. CDR3: CASRATGVVNYGYTF. The CDR3 nucleotides are TGTGCCAGCAGGGCTACAGGGGTCGTTAACTATGGCTACACCTTC.

V is TRBV20-1 and J is TRBJ2-1, with 8 nucleotides matching TRBD2. Germline trimming cut 0 bases from V and 11 bases from J; bases unmatched to any gene: 6. The germline CDR1 and CDR2 sequences are DFQATT and SNEGSKA (reference sequence). This CDR3 region has 13 residues. The CDR3 sequence is CSARDGTRDQQFF. CDR3 in DNA: TGCAGTGCTAGAGACGGGACTAGGGATCAGCAGTTCTTC.

This clonotype has at least ten counts. V and J are TRBV6-5 and TRBJ2-7, with TRBD2 as a possible D gene (6 bases). Per germline, CDR1 MNHEY and CDR2 SVGAGI. CDR3 length equals 15 residues. The V end lost 0 bases, the J end lost 3 bases, and 12 bases lay between the germline ends. CDR3 protein: CASSYSEGTDYEQYF. CDR3 sequence (DNA): TGTGCCAGCAGTTACTCGGAAGGGACTGACTACGAGCAGTACTTC.

The V call is TRBV24-1, the J call TRBJ2-1; TRBD1 aligns across 11 bases. The V gene end was trimmed by 4 bases and the J gene end by 7 bases; junction bases not matched to a gene: 5. Germline V lookup: CDR1 KGHDR, CDR2 SFDVKD. The CDR3 sequence is 15 residues long. The CDR3 loop reads CATSDPGQGGNEQFF. The DNA for the CDR3 is TGTGCCACCAGTGACCCGGGACAGGGGGGGAATGAGCAGTTCTTC.

The CDR3 reads CASSLSAADTQYF. DNA of the CDR3: TGTGCCAGCAGTCTTTCGGCCGCAGATACGCAGTATTTT. The chain couples TRBV6-1 to TRBJ2-3; D unclear. Germline V gives CDR1 MNHNS, CDR2 SASEGT. This CDR3 spans 13 amino acids. V lost 5 bases and J lost 4, with 10 bases in between.

This clonotype was seen at least ten times. The CDR3 here is CASSYWSPGASSGRGEQFF. Here the CDR3 DNA reads TGTGCCAGCAGTTACTGGTCCCCCGGGGCTTCTAGCGGGAGAGGTGAGCAGTTCTTC. The chain recombines TRBV6-5 with TRBJ2-1; TRBD2 agrees at 10 bases. Per the germline V gene, CDR1 is MNHEY and CDR2 is SVGAGI. V was pared by 1 base and J by 9 bases, with 18 bases of the junction left unmatched. The CDR3 spans 19 residues.

This clonotype was seen a handful of times. The rearrangement links TRBV27 to TRBJ1-5; tentative D call: TRBD1 (6 bases). The CDR3 is made up of 16 amino acids. V lost 10 bases and J lost 0, with 19 bases in between. Germline V gene sequence: CDR1 MNHEY, CDR2 SMNVEV (reference sequence). The DNA for the CDR3 is TGTGCCACTCAGCAAATCGGGGGGCGTAGCAATCAGCCCCAGCATTTT. Translating it yields CATQQIGGRSNQPQHF.

This clonotype was seen only a few times. The chain links TRBV4-3 to TRBJ2-1, with 10 bases fitting TRBD2. CDR3 size: 18 residues. Germline V gene data show CDR1 as LGHNA and CDR2 as YSLEER. J was trimmed by 5 bases and V by 5 bases; bases with no gene match: 15. Written as DNA, the CDR3 is TGCGCCAGCAGCGCGGTGCCTAGCGGGGGAGGAGGGGACAATGAGCAGTTCTTC. Its protein product is CASSAVPSGGGGDNEQFF.

The table lists this clonotype with a few counts. V is TRBV7-3 and J is TRBJ2-1, with D possibly matching TRBD2 (6 bases). This CDR3 contains 13 residues. The V gene lost 2 bases and the J gene lost 6 bases, with 8 bases spanning the gap. CDR1 SGHTA and CDR2 FQGTGA come from the germline V gene. In DNA, the CDR3 is TGTGCCAGCAGCTTATTGACTAGCAATGAGCAGTTCTTC. Amino acids: CASSLLTSNEQFF.

The CDR3 DNA reads as TGCAGCGTCGACCGGGACGGGTATGGCTACACCTTC. Its protein is CSVDRDGYGYTF. The chain links TRBV29-1 to TRBJ1-2; possible D gene TRBD1, 5 bases. This CDR3 has 12 amino acids. The germline V gene encodes CDR1 SQVTM and CDR2 ANQGSEA. The V gene lost 6 bases and the J gene lost 5 bases, with 13 bases spanning the gap. Filled out from reference TRBV29-1 and TRBJ1-2, the complete variable domain reads SAVISQKPSRDICQRGTSLTIQCQVDSQVTMMFWYRQQPGQSLTLIATANQGSEATYESGFVIDKFPISRPNLTFSTLTVSNMSPEDSSIYLCSVDRDGYGYTFGSGTRLTVV.

Ten or more counts support this clonotype. CDR3 loop: CSAIGSSYEQYF. CDR3 coding DNA: TGCAGTGCTATCGGGAGCTCCTACGAGCAGTACTTC. The gene calls are TRBV20-1 and TRBJ2-7; tentative D call: TRBD2 (6 bases). Looked up from germline, CDR1 is DFQATT and CDR2 is SNEGSKA (reference sequence). The CDR3 has 12 residues. V was clipped by 4 bases and J by 0 bases, with 7 bases between them.

The V gene is TRBV12-3 or TRBV12-4, the J gene TRBJ2-4; D remains ambiguous. Between the trimmed V and J ends, which lost 6 bases and 0 bases, there was a span of 9 bases. The CDR3 consists of 14 residues. In DNA, the CDR3 is TGTGCCAGCAGGTCTCAAGTAGCCAAAAACATTCAGTACTTC. Translation gives CASRSQVAKNIQYF.

This sequence joins TRBV9 and TRBJ2-1; the D gene is possibly TRBD1 (6 bases). Germline CDR1 and CDR2: SGDLS and YYNGEE. Trimming took 0 bases from V and 7 from J, leaving 17 bases between them. There are 16 residues in the CDR3. The CDR3 DNA reads TGTGCCAGCAGCGTAGAAGTCAGGGGCGAGTTGAATGAGCAGTTCTTC. Its protein is CASSVEVRGELNEQFF.

This clonotype was counted many times. The chain couples TRBV12-3 or TRBV12-4 to TRBJ2-6; D gene ambiguous. V lost 6 bases to trimming and J lost 1 base, with 10 bases between them. The CDR3 covers 15 residues. CDR3 loop: CASSLSRSGANVLTF. The DNA for the CDR3 is TGTGCCAGCAGCCTTTCGAGGTCTGGGGCCAACGTCCTGACTTTC.

The gene calls are TRBV5-1 and TRBJ2-7; the match to TRBD1 covers 9 bases. Germline V gives CDR1 SGHRS, CDR2 YFSETQ. V dropped 2 bases and J dropped 5; count of bases not matched to a gene: 8. This CDR3 region has 15 residues. CDR3 in DNA: TGCGCCAGCAGCTTTAAGGGGACAGGGAACAACGAGCAGTACTTC. Its translation: CASSFKGTGNNEQYF.

At least ten counts were recorded for this clonotype. This chain joins TRBV29-1 and TRBJ2-1; TRBD2 matches 11 bases. The V segment lost 0 bases and the J segment 4 bases; nucleotides outside the gene matches: 5. CDR3 size: 16 residues. Germline loops: CDR1 SQVTM, CDR2 ANQGSEA. CDR3 sequence reads: CSVEEVGLADYNEQFF. The CDR3 DNA is TGCAGCGTTGAAGAGGTGGGACTAGCGGATTACAATGAGCAGTTCTTC.

The gene calls are TRBV27 and TRBJ2-7; D possibly corresponds to TRBD1 (6 bases). The ends were cut back, 0 bases at V and 4 bases at J, with 10 bases in the middle. The CDR3 consists of 14 residues. CDR1 and CDR2 (germline): MNHEY, SMNVEV (reference sequence). The CDR3 DNA follows: TGTGCCAGCAGTTTATCCGGGGACAAATACGAGCAGTACTTC. Translating gives CASSLSGDKYEQYF.

This clonotype was observed at least ten times. The chain couples TRBV12-3 or TRBV12-4 to TRBJ2-7, with TRBD2 as a possible D gene (6 bases). This CDR3 has 14 amino acids. The V gene lost 3 bases and the J gene lost 6 bases, with 15 bases spanning the gap. DNA for the CDR3: TGTGCCAGCAGTTTTGGAGGGAGCGGAAGCGAGCAGTACTTC. Encoded protein: CASSFGGSGSEQYF.

The V and J genes are TRBV29-1 and TRBJ2-3; D is undetermined. Germline V gene sequence: CDR1 SQVTM, CDR2 ANQGSEA. V lost 4 bases and J 0 bases, leaving 5 bases between the germline ends. The CDR3 has 12 residues. DNA of the CDR3: TGCAGCGTTGGCGTGAGCACAGATACGCAGTATTTT. This codes for CSVGVSTDTQYF.

At least ten counts were recorded for this clonotype. This rearrangement joins TRBV5-1 to TRBJ2-7; the D gene is possibly TRBD2 (5 bases). There are 13 residues in the CDR3. Germline CDR1 and CDR2: SGHRS and YFSETQ. Trimming removed 1 base at V and 7 bases at J, with 12 bases between. The CDR3 DNA follows: TGCGCCAGCAGCTTGATGCCCTCGGGGGAGCAGTACTTC. Amino acids: CASSLMPSGEQYF.

This clonotype was found many times. V is TRBV15 and J is TRBJ2-1; either TRBD1 or TRBD2 may supply D (5 bases each). Germline CDR1 and CDR2: LNHNV and YYDKDF (reference sequence). The CDR3 consists of 18 residues. V was cut by 0 bases and J by 12 bases, with 27 bases left in between. Here the CDR3 DNA reads TGTGCCACCAGCAGAGAAGGGTCGGGGACCCACCAGATCCAATCGCAGTTCTTC. Protein: CATSREGSGTHQIQSQFF.